This T cell receptor beta chain was found in a study of shared clonotypes between healthy human individuals (dated by TCRdb to 2018 to 2021). About the full investigation: The cohort comprised a couple of women and a few men aged 18 to 49 years. For each donor, CD4 naive and CD4 memory were each given three plates, CD8 naive was given two plates, and CD8 memory was given one plate. Blood TCR repertoires of about 5 healthy adults were deeply sequenced to estimate repertoire size and the extent of clonotype sharing between individuals. To increase sequencing depth and limit assay-specific biases, TCR repertoire library preparation and sequencing were carried out by different laboratories using diverse techniques. Per donor, leukapheresis produced somewhere between about 0.94 and 9.5 billion PBMCs.

A word on this clone: The target of this receptor is not known. One base away there is no much larger clone; base qualities are not given.

Broad study findings and their caveats: Pairwise subsampling indicated that sequencing depth was expected to affect the degree of clonotype sharing among donors. Naive subsets generally had larger estimated clonotype richness than memory subsets did. Only blood was sampled, and tissue TCR repertoires likely differ from those in blood. Incomplete sequencing was indicated by rarefaction of sorted-subset datasets, despite the large sequencing depth. The genetic and exposure-history diversity represented was limited by the small number of donors. Clonotypes shared by all four sorted-subset donors showed higher generation probabilities than non-shared clonotypes. Sharing across a few donors was observed for approximately 5% of naive CD4, 3.5% of naive CD8, about 2.3% of memory CD4, and about 0.39% of memory CD8 clonotypes.

CD8 naive samples were obtained by positive selection for CCR7 among CD45RO-negative cells, yielding a CD45RA+CCR7+ population from which TemRA cells were excluded. Donors were healthy HIV-negative adults with no recently reported acute infections or vaccinations. All donors were Caucasian adults living in Nashville, Tennessee, USA. Blood was collected by leukapheresis, and PBMCs were isolated by Ficoll-Histopaque density gradient centrifugation and then cryopreserved in liquid nitrogen vapor phase. Purity and quantity of every magnetically sorted T cell population were checked by analytical flow cytometry. Genomic DNA was isolated from every sorted fraction and measured by UV absorbance on a Nanodrop 2000c. Using the deep immunoSEQ assay, TCR CDR3 regions were amplified from genomic DNA by multiplex PCR. Extracted genomic DNA from each cell subset was spread evenly across all wells of several immunoSEQ 96-well plates, with each plate serving as a replicate. For sorted subsets, roughly 190 ng of genomic DNA, equivalent to 25,000 to 35,000 T cell genomes, went into each replicate PCR. Purified libraries were measured with a Qubit 3.0 fluorometer, size-checked on a Bioanalyzer 2100, and measured again with the KAPA Library Quantification kit. Each immunoSEQ 96-well plate was sequenced on its own single-read 150-cycle Illumina NextSeq 550 flow cell. Regarding the original processing steps: Because the immunoSEQ output held only junctional sequences and lacked quality scores, the filtering could not match the filtering applied to full-length reads. Sequences were annotated with PyIR, a Python wrapper for IgBLAST v1.9, and V/J genes and CDR3 were assigned using IMGT germline references. Any read was removed if the V/J assignment was weak (E-value above 1e-6), the CDR3 was missing, or the read contained stop codons, out-of-frame junctions, or ambiguous translated residues. A V3J clonotype was defined by an identical inferred V gene, J gene, and CDR3 amino acid sequence. The percentage overlap between two repertoires was calculated by dividing the number of shared unique clonotypes by the size of the smaller repertoire. Repertoire richness was assessed with RTK rarefaction, the Chao1 estimator, and Recon v2.1 estimates of unobserved clonotypes. OLGA was used to compute generation probabilities for all TCRbeta clonotypes that the gDNA method yielded from several donors. What TCRdb holds here is the immuneACCESS table cut down to in-frame rearrangements. Part of the clones is not present; checked against another copy, under half of the missing clones reflect an unresolved V gene, and the others are unexplained. V, J and clone size reflect that table, while D and trimming were determined from the DNA. The sample table holds about 2.2 million clones, of which roughly 95% were seen once. The ten largest clones capture about 1.7% of the sample.

This sequence was found in a young man in good health. Some clones in this sample may be carry-over from other donors' samples. Sequencing used naive CD8+ T cells from PBMCs. Taken with the paper, the label for cell subset or site translates to: CD45RA+CCR7+.

For the CDR3, the sequence is CASSLTPGRRGLAAGELFF. The nucleotide sequence reads TGCGCCAGCAGCTTGACCCCCGGAAGACGGGGACTGGCGGCCGGGGAGCTGTTTTTT. The chain was built from TRBV5-1 and TRBJ2-2; 6 matching bases give a weak D call of TRBD2. The CDR3, cysteine through phenylalanine, is 19 amino acids long. The CDR3 DNA has 57 bases and is translated from base 1. In the germline V gene, CDR1 corresponds to SGHRS and CDR2 to YFSETQ. The V end loses 1 base and the J end loses 6 bases, and a stretch of 25 bases separates them.